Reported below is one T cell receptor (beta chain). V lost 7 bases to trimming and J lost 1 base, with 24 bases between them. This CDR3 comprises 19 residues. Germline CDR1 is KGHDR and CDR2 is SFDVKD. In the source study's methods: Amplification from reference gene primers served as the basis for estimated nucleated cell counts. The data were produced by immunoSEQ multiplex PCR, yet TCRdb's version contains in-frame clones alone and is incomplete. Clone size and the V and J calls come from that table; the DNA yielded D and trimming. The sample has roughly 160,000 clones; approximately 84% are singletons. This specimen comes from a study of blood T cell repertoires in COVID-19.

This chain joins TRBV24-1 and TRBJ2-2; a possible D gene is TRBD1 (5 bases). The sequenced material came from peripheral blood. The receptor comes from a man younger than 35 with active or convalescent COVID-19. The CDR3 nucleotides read TGTGCCACCAGAAGTTCTTCCCTTCTTGGACACGAGAACACCGGGGAGCTGTTTTTT. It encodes CATRSSSLLGHENTGELFF.